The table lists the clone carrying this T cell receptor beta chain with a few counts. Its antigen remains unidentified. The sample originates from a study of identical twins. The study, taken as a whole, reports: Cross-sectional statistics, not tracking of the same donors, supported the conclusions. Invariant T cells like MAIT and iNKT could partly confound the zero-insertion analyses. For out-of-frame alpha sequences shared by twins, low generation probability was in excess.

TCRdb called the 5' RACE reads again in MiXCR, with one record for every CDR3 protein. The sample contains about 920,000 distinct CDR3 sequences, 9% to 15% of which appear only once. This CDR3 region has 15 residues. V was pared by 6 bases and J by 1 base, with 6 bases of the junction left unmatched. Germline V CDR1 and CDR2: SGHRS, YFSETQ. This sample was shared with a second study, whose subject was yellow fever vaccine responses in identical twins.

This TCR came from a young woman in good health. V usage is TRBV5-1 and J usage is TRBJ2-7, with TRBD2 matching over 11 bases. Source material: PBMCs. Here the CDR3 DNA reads TGCGCCAGCAACCCTACTAGCGGGAGATCCTACGAGCAGTACTTC. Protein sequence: CASNPTSGRSYEQYF.